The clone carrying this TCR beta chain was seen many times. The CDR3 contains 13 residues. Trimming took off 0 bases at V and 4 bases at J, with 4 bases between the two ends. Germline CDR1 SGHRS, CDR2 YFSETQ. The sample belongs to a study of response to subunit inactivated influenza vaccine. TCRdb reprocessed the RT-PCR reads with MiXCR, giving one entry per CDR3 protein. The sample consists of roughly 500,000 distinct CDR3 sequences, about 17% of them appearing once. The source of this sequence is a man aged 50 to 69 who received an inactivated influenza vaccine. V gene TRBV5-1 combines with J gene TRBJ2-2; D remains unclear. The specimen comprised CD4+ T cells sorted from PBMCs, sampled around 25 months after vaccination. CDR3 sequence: CASSLDPTGELFF. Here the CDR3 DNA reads TGCGCCAGCAGCTTGGACCCCACCGGGGAGCTGTTTTTT.